A single sample is the source of the 8 T cell receptor beta chains below, sequenced in a study of T cells after posttransplantation cyclophosphamide. Sampled 1 year posttransplant, controls received myeloablative marrow transplants, methotrexate and a calcineurin inhibitor. Sequencing used immunoSEQ multiplex PCR; TCRdb keeps in-frame clones, though not all of them. The sample consists of about 18,000 clones, 75% to 90% of them appearing once. This sample comprised PBMCs, obtained after allogeneic stem cell transplant with calcineurin inhibitor and methotrexate. The source of these receptors is a female patient aged 18 to 35 who received an allogeneic stem cell transplant from an unrelated donor, was CMV-positive, and had acute and chronic GVHD. Some T cells may be graft donor cells.

CDR3 DNA: TGTGCCAGCAGCTTGGGCACCGGGACAGGGGATGGCTACACCTTC. It specifies CASSLGTGTGDGYTF. The V call is TRBV5-4, the J call TRBJ1-2; 10 bases are a match to TRBD1. The CDR3 is 15 amino acids. Trimming at V came to 0 bases and at J to 6 bases, leaving 5 bases not matched to a gene. CDR1 and CDR2 (germline): SGHNT, YYREEE (reference sequence).

The chain joins TRBV19 to TRBJ2-5, with D tentatively TRBD2 (6 bases). Trimming removed 8 bases from V and 4 bases from J, with 11 bases in between. CDR1 and CDR2 from the germline V gene are LNHDA and SQIVND (reference sequence). The CDR3 is made up of 12 amino acids. The CDR3 region has the DNA TGTGCCAGTGCGTCGGGAGTAGAGACCCAGTACTTC. It translates to CASASGVETQYF.

This clone has only one observation. The J gene is TRBJ2-1, the V gene TRBV6-1; 7 positions agree with TRBD1. The CDR3 sequence is 15 residues long. The ends lost 4 bases at V and 8 bases at J; junction bases unmatched: 11. Germline CDR1 reads MNHNS; CDR2 reads SASEGT. The CDR3, as DNA: TGTGCCAGCAGTGCTTGGGACAGCCTTAAGGATGAGCAGTTCTTC. This translates into CASSAWDSLKDEQFF.

V gene TRBV10-1 combines with J gene TRBJ1-1; D unresolved. This CDR3 comprises 12 residues. CDR1 and CDR2 (germline): WNHNN, SYGVQD (reference sequence). Here the CDR3 reads CSPHTWNTEAFF. The DNA of the CDR3 is TGCTCACCTCACACCTGGAACACTGAAGCTTTCTTT.

This clone was picked up a small number of times. The chain joins TRBV5-4 to TRBJ2-5; D call uncertain. Germline loops: CDR1 SGHNT, CDR2 YYREEE (reference sequence). CDR3 length equals 13 residues. Between the trimmed V and J ends, which lost 1 base and 3 bases, there was a span of 7 bases. In nucleotides, the CDR3 is TGTGCCAGCAGCTTGAGATACAAAGAGACCCAGTACTTC. It is translated as CASSLRYKETQYF.

The genes are TRBV15 and TRBJ2-2, with 9 bases matching TRBD1. Germline CDR1 LNHNV, CDR2 YYDKDF (reference sequence). The CDR3 has 20 amino acids. J gave up 1 base and V 0 bases, and 12 bases lay outside the gene matches. CDR3 sequence (DNA): TGTGCCACCAGCAGAGATGGAACAGGGGGCGCAGGAAGGAACACCGGGGAGCTGTTTTTT. Protein sequence: CATSRDGTGGAGRNTGELFF.

The chain joins TRBV27 to TRBJ1-1, with D possibly being TRBD1 (6 bases). The CDR3 sequence is 14 residues long. CDR1 and CDR2 from the germline V gene are MNHEY and SMNVEV (reference sequence). V was pared by 3 bases and J by 4 bases, with 12 bases between. The CDR3 DNA follows: TGTGCCAGCAGTTTCAGGGGACCGGGCACTGAAGCTTTCTTT. It encodes CASSFRGPGTEAFF.

This chain connects TRBV5-1 to TRBJ2-1, with D maybe TRBD2 (6 bases). The germline CDR1 and CDR2 sequences are SGHRS and YFSETQ. Trimming removed 4 bases at V and 4 bases at J, with 27 bases between. The CDR3 runs 19 residues. The CDR3 spells CASSPGSLEKIGKYNEQFF. The CDR3 DNA sequence: TGCGCCAGCAGCCCCGGGAGCCTCGAGAAAATCGGTAAATACAATGAGCAGTTCTTC.